The source of this TCR beta chain is a study of blood T cells in healthy people across ages. Combining a sample-barcoded 5' primer with a J-beta primer mix, a second PCR ran for about 6 to 12 cycles. One entry per CDR3 protein, called by TCRdb with MiXCR from the 5' RACE reads. In the table there are 600,000 to 850,000 distinct CDR3 sequences, 20% to 30% of which are singletons. In addition, the sample was reused for a study of T cells of mothers and their children. That source notes: The whole RNA yield was converted to cDNA, around 1.4 ug per 15 ul. Overlap measured in related mother-child pairs was slightly, non-significantly higher than in unrelated pairs.

The receptor was isolated from a boy younger than 18 in good health. Material: blood.

CDR3 region: CASISVDTQYF. As DNA, the CDR3 is TGTGCCAGCATTTCGGTAGATACGCAGTATTTT. The V and J genes are TRBV6-5 and TRBJ2-3; D is uncertain. With 7 bases removed from V and 5 bases from J, the gap between germline ends came to 7 bases. Germline V gene lookup returns CDR1 MNHEY and CDR2 SVGAGI. This CDR3 is built from 11 residues.